This T cell receptor (beta chain) was retrieved from a study of T cells in narcolepsy. On the study more broadly: Patients with NT1 or NT2 and healthy control donors were enrolled. Regarding the study as a whole: No autoreactive T cell clone sequences appeared in some memory CD4+ repertoires.

Sequencing was performed with immunoSEQ multiplex PCR; in TCRdb, only in-frame clones are kept and a portion is missing. The table shows tens of thousands of clones, with more than 75% occurring only once. Germline-derived CDR1 and CDR2 are SGHTS and YDEGEE. The CDR3 runs 15 residues. V lost 7 bases, J lost 1 base, and 8 bases stayed unmatched. In the case of this clone: Its specificity is unknown.

The sequence derives from a human donor in good health. Sequencing was performed on memory (CD45RA-) CD4+ T cells from blood. V and J are TRBV5-8 and TRBJ2-3, with 8 positions matching TRBD1. CDR3 in amino acids: CASHKQDRGTDTQYF. Written as DNA, the CDR3 is TGTGCCAGCCATAAACAGGACAGGGGCACAGATACGCAGTATTTT.